Listed below are T cell receptor beta chains from one sample, sequenced in a study of cytomegalovirus exposure and HLA in healthy donors. Profiling relied on immunoSEQ multiplex PCR, and the TCRdb table lists in-frame clones only, not all of them. The sample has roughly 150,000 clones; roughly nine tenths are singletons. The sequenced sample was PBMCs. These receptors originate from a woman in her 30s in good health and CMV-seronegative. The CDR3 runs from the conserved cysteine through the conserved F or W. A D gene is named only where the DNA matches it firmly. Part of the rows lack a size; the others show once, few, many or a class for expanded clones.

J: TRBJ1-1; V: TRBV19; D: TRBD1; size: once; CDR3: CASSSRQGLNTEAFF; DNA: TGTGCCAGTAGTTCCCGACAGGGGTTGAACACTGAAGCTTTCTTT
J: TRBJ2-7; V: TRBV15; D: -; size: -; CDR3: CATGQEDYEQYF; DNA: TGTGCCACCGGCCAAGAGGACTACGAGCAGTACTTC
J: TRBJ1-2; V: TRBV5-6; D: -; size: -; CDR3: CASSLSGGYTF; DNA: TGTGCCAGCAGCTTGTCTGGTGGCTACACCTTC
J: TRBJ1-2; V: TRBV5-4; D: -; size: -; CDR3: CASSSAGNYGYTF; DNA: TGTGCCAGCAGCTCGGCAGGGAACTATGGCTACACCTTC
J: TRBJ1-5; V: TRBV28; D: -; size: -; CDR3: CASSFAGSSNQPQHF; DNA: TGTGCCAGCAGTTTTGCGGGCTCGAGCAATCAGCCCCAGCATTTT
J: TRBJ1-1; V: TRBV6-5; D: -; size: -; CDR3: CASRGPTTEAFF; DNA: TGTGCCAGCAGAGGACCGACAACTGAAGCTTTCTTT
J: TRBJ2-5; V: TRBV30; D: -; size: -; CDR3: CAWSDRDQETQYF; DNA: TGTGCCTGGAGTGACAGGGACCAAGAGACCCAGTACTTC
J: TRBJ1-2; V: TRBV7-9; D: TRBD1; size: few; CDR3: CASSRDRGADGYTF; DNA: TGTGCCAGCAGCCGGGACAGGGGGGCCGATGGCTACACCTTC
J: TRBJ2-7; V: TRBV2; D: -; size: -; CDR3: CASSESRDKYF; DNA: TGTGCCAGCAGTGAGTCGCGGGACAAGTACTTC
J: TRBJ2-1; V: TRBV7-2; D: -; size: -; CDR3: CASSLVVPEQFF; DNA: TGTGCCAGCAGCTTAGTAGTCCCCGAGCAGTTCTTC
J: TRBJ1-1; V: TRBV2; D: -; size: -; CDR3: CASSDRFEAFF; DNA: TGTGCCAGCAGTGACAGATTTGAAGCTTTCTTT
J: TRBJ2-3; V: TRBV2; D: -; size: -; CDR3: CASSYSYTDTQYF; DNA: TGTGCCAGCAGCTATTCGTACACAGATACGCAGTATTTT
J: TRBJ1-1; V: TRBV11-2; D: TRBD1; size: -; CDR3: CASTKGQGGTEAFF; DNA: TGTGCCAGCACCAAAGGGCAGGGGGGCACTGAAGCTTTCTTT
J: TRBJ1-4; V: TRBV30; D: -; size: -; CDR3: CAWSGVEVTGKLFF; DNA: TGTGCCTGGAGTGGGGTAGAGGTTACGGGAAAACTGTTTTTT
J: TRBJ2-3; V: TRBV5-6; D: TRBD2; size: -; CDR3: CASSRLAGGDTQYF; DNA: TGTGCCAGCAGCCGACTAGCGGGAGGGGATACGCAGTATTTT
J: TRBJ2-2; V: TRBV11-1; D: -; size: -; CDR3: CASSLGGNTGELFF; DNA: TGTGCCAGCAGCTTAGGAGGGAATACCGGGGAGCTGTTTTTT
J: TRBJ1-4; V: TRBV7-2; D: TRBD1; size: -; CDR3: CASSLARDSYEKLFF; DNA: TGTGCCAGCAGCTTAGCTCGGGACAGTTACGAAAAACTGTTTTTT
J: TRBJ1-2; V: TRBV28; D: TRBD1; size: -; CDR3: CASRGGTGKFGYTF; DNA: TGTGCCAGCAGGGGGGGGACAGGGAAGTTCGGCTACACCTTC
J: TRBJ1-2; V: TRBV15; D: -; size: -; CDR3: CATSRDQRVNYGYTF; DNA: TGTGCCACCAGCAGAGATCAGAGAGTCAACTATGGCTACACCTTC
J: TRBJ1-2; V: TRBV7-9; D: TRBD1; size: once; CDR3: CASSRPGQDTGYTF; DNA: TGTGCCAGCAGCCGACCGGGACAGGACACGGGCTACACCTTC
J: TRBJ2-1; V: TRBV7-2; D: TRBD2; size: -; CDR3: CASSLALAGGRSSSYNEQFF; DNA: TGTGCCAGCAGCTTAGCTCTAGCGGGGGGCCGATCTAGCTCCTACAATGAGCAGTTCTTC
J: TRBJ2-7; V: TRBV28; D: -; size: -; CDR3: CASSLDIGGQHYEQYF; DNA: TGTGCCAGCAGTTTAGATATCGGGGGCCAGCACTACGAGCAGTACTTC
J: TRBJ2-5; V: TRBV7-9; D: TRBD1; size: -; CDR3: CASSSLRTGRETQYF; DNA: TGTGCCAGCAGCTCCTTGAGGACAGGGCGAGAGACCCAGTACTTC
J: TRBJ1-1; V: TRBV6-1; D: -; size: -; CDR3: CASSEQVPTEAFF; DNA: TGTGCCAGCAGTGAACAGGTCCCTACTGAAGCTTTCTTT
J: TRBJ2-1; V: TRBV2; D: -; size: -; CDR3: CASSEEESGQVNEQFF; DNA: TGTGCCAGCAGTGAAGAAGAGTCAGGGCAGGTCAATGAGCAGTTCTTC
J: TRBJ2-4; V: TRBV7-8; D: -; size: -; CDR3: CASSARLAKNIQYF; DNA: TGTGCCAGCAGCGCGCGCTTAGCCAAAAACATTCAGTACTTC
J: TRBJ1-3; V: TRBV30; D: -; size: once; CDR3: CAWAFSGNTIYF; DNA: TGTGCCTGGGCCTTCTCTGGAAACACCATATATTTT
J: TRBJ2-2; V: TRBV13; D: -; size: -; CDR3: CASSPDTGELFF; DNA: TGTGCCAGCAGCCCGGACACCGGGGAGCTGTTTTTT
J: TRBJ2-3; V: TRBV6-1; D: -; size: once; CDR3: CASSEYQGSTDTQYF; DNA: TGTGCCAGCAGTGAATATCAGGGTTCCACAGATACGCAGTATTTT
J: TRBJ1-2; V: TRBV9; D: -; size: -; CDR3: CASSVQGTSYGYTF; DNA: TGTGCCAGCAGCGTACAGGGGACTTCCTATGGCTACACCTTC
J: TRBJ1-2; V: TRBV7-8; D: TRBD1; size: -; CDR3: CASSLAGGFRDGYTF; DNA: TGTGCCAGCAGCTTGGCAGGGGGTTTTAGGGATGGCTACACCTTC
J: TRBJ1-3; V: TRBV7-2; D: -; size: -; CDR3: CASSLSGNSGNTIYF; DNA: TGTGCCAGCAGCCTTAGTGGCAACTCTGGAAACACCATATATTTT
J: TRBJ1-2; V: TRBV5-8; D: -; size: -; CDR3: CASSHRVSGYTF; DNA: TGTGCCAGCAGCCACCGGGTCAGCGGCTACACCTTC
J: TRBJ1-5; V: TRBV6-1; D: -; size: -; CDR3: CASSGGGGNQPQHF; DNA: TGTGCCAGCAGTGGGGGTGGAGGCAATCAGCCCCAGCATTTT
J: TRBJ1-1; V: TRBV5-1; D: -; size: once; CDR3: CASSLASNFEAFF; DNA: TGCGCCAGCAGCTTGGCCAGCAATTTTGAAGCTTTCTTT
J: TRBJ1-1; V: TRBV28; D: -; size: -; CDR3: CASSWGVMNTEAFF; DNA: TGTGCCAGCAGTTGGGGAGTAATGAACACTGAAGCTTTCTTT
J: TRBJ2-1; V: TRBV4-1; D: TRBD2; size: -; CDR3: CASSQEFGRADNEQFF; DNA: TGCGCCAGCAGCCAAGAGTTCGGGAGGGCCGATAATGAGCAGTTCTTC
J: TRBJ1-3; V: TRBV6-5; D: -; size: few; CDR3: CASSTGMGNTIYF; DNA: TGTGCCAGCAGTACAGGAATGGGGAACACCATATATTTT
J: TRBJ2-1; V: TRBV14; D: -; size: -; CDR3: CASSLHPNEQFF; DNA: TGTGCCAGCAGCCTCCACCCCAATGAGCAGTTCTTC